This section outlines one TCR beta chain sequence together with its context. Which antigen it targets is not known. It has no much larger one-base neighbor in the sample; base qualities were not kept. This record belongs to a study of blood T cell repertoires in COVID-19 (dated by TCRdb to about 2020). The study in broad terms: Samples from collaborators originated in the United States, Italy and Spain and spanned both the acute and convalescent phases of COVID-19. The dataset comprised deeply sampled blood TCRbeta repertoires from subjects exposed to, actively infected with, or recovered from COVID-19. Where available, HLA class I and class II types were obtained from metadata supplied by the sample provider rather than from assay-based typing. Samples were obtained from the ongoing ImmuneRACE study (first 160 participants) and from some 1,200 subjects provided by 6 global collaborators. The repertoires were released in a freely available public database meant as a resource for research on the immune response to SARS-CoV-2. The sample metadata nearly always contained a de-identified subject ID, COVID-19 status, age in years and sex. The prospective study material was composed of cDNA or gDNA derived from T cells, B-cell-depleted T cells, or PBMCs. Overall study outcomes, separate from this receptor: How much clinical and demographic metadata was included differed by source and by participant, and the metadata was provided uncurated.

TCRbeta CDR3 regions were amplified from genomic DNA using the immunoSEQ Assay, a bias-controlled multiplex PCR. The authors' analysis ran thus. The number of nucleated cells in each sample was estimated by amplification of reference gene primers within the assay. To quantify the absolute abundance of each unique TCRbeta CDR3 rearrangement, sequence reads were collapsed and filtered. Productive Simpson clonality was computed per sample as the square root of Simpson's diversity index over productive rearrangements. TCRdb obtained this table from immuneACCESS and retained in-frame rearrangements with V and J assigned. These tables miss some clones; where compared with another copy, unresolved V genes account for less than half of the shortfall, and the remainder is unexplained. V, J and clone size were drawn from that table, and D and trimming were deduced from the DNA. This sample comprises roughly 250,000 clones, roughly four fifths of them detected only once. The ten largest account for less than 4% of the sample.

Participants in the prospective study were enrolled through a virtual design, were aged about 18 to 90 years, and lived in 20 to 30 United States geographic areas. Cohort assignment in the prospective study relied on participant-reported clinical history from a screening survey and a study questionnaire. Exposed participants were defined as having been in contact with someone with a PCR-confirmed or clinician-diagnosed COVID-19 case within 2 weeks of study entry. In the prospective study, whole blood, serum and a nasopharyngeal or oropharyngeal swab were collected from each participant by mobile phlebotomists. Prospective study participants could optionally give additional blood draws and questionnaires over an approximately two-month period. Blood samples from the prospective study were shipped frozen or at room temperature prior to DNA extraction. V and J are truncated by 5 bases and 1 base respectively, leaving an intervening sequence of 8 bases. The germline V gene sets CDR1 to ENHRY and CDR2 to SYGVKD. From the cysteine up to the phenylalanine, the CDR3 has a length of 13 residues. Only the CDR3 DNA stays, 39 bases, in frame from base 1.

Rearrangement joined TRBV10-3 to TRBJ1-1; a tentative D match to TRBD1 spans 6 bases. The sample taken for sequencing was PBMCs or T cells enriched from blood (not recorded which). The receptor's source is a woman aged 40 to 50 who had been exposed to COVID-19. The CDR3 reads CAISSDRNTEAFF. Read as DNA, the sequence is TGTGCCATCAGTTCGGACAGGAACACTGAAGCTTTCTTT.